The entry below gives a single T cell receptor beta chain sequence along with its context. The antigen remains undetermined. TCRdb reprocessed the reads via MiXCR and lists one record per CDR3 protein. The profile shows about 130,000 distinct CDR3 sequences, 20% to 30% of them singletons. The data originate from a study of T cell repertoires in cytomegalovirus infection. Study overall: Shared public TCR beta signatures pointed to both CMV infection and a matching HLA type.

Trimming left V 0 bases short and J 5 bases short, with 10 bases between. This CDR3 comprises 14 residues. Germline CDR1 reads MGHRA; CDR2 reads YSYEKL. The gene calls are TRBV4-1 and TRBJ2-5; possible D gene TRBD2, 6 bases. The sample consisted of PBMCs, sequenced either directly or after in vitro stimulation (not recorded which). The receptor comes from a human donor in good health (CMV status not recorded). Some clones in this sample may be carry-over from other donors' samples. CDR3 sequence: CASSQDPRGETQYF. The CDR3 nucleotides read TGCGCCAGCAGCCAAGATCCCCGGGGGGAGACCCAGTACTTC.